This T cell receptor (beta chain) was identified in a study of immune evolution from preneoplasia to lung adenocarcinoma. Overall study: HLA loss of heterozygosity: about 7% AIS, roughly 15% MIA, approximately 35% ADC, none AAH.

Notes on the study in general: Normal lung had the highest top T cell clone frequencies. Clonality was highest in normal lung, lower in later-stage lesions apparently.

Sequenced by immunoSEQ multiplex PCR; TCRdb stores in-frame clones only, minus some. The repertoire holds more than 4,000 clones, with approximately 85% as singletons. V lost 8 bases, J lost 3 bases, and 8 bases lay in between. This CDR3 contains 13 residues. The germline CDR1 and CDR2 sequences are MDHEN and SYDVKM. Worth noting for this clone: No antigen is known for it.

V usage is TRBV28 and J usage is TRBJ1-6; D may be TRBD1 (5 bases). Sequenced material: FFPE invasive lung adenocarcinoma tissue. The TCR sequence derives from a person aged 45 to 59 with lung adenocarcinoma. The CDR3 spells CASGAGYNSPLHF. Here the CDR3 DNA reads TGTGCCAGCGGGGCAGGCTATAATTCACCCCTCCACTTT. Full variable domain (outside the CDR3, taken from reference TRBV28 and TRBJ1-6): DVKVTQSSRYLVKRTGEKVFLECVQDMDHENMFWYRQDPGLGLRLIYFSYDVKMKEKGDIPEGYSVSREKKERFSLILESASTNQTSMYLCASGAGYNSPLHFGNGTRLTVT.